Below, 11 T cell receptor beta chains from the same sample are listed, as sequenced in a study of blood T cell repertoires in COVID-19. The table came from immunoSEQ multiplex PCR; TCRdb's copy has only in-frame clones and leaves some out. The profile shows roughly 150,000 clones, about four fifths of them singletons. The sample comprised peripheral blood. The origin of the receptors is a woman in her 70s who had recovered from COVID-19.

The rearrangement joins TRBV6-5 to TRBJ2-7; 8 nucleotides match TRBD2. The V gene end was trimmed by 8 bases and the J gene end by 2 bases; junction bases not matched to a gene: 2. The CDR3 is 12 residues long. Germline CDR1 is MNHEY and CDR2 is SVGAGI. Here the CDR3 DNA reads TGTGCCAGCGCGGGAGGAGCCTACGAGCAGTACTTC. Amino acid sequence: CASAGGAYEQYF.

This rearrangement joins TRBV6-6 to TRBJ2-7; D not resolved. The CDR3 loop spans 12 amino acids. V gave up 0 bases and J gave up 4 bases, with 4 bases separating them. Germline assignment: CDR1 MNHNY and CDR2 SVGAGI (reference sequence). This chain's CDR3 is CASSYSQYEQYF. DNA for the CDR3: TGTGCCAGCAGTTACTCGCAGTACGAGCAGTACTTC.

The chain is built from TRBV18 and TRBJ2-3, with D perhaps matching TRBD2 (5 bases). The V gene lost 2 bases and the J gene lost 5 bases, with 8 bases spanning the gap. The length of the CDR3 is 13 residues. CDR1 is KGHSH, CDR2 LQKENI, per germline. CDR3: CASSPFRGDTQYF. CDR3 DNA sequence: TGTGCCAGCTCACCATTTCGGGGAGATACGCAGTATTTT.

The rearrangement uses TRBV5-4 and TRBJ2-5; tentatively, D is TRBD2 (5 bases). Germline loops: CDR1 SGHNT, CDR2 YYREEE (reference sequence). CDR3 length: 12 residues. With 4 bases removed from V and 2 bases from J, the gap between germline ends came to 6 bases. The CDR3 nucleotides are TGTGCCAGCAGCCCGGGGCAAGAGACCCAGTACTTC. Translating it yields CASSPGQETQYF.

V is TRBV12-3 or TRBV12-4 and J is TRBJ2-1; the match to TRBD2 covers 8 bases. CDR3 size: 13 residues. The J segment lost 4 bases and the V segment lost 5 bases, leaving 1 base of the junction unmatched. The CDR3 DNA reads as TGTGCCAGCAGTGGCGGGGGGTACAATGAGCAGTTCTTC. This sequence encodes CASSGGGYNEQFF.

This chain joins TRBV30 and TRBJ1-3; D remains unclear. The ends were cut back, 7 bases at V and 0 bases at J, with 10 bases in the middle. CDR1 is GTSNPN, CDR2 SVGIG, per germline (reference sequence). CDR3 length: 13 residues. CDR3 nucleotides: TGTGCCTCCCAGGTGATCTCTGGAAACACCATATATTTT. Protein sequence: CASQVISGNTIYF.

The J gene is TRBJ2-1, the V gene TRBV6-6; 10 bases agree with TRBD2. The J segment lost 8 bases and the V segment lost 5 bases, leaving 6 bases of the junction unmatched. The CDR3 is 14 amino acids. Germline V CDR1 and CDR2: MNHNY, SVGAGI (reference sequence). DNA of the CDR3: TGTGCCAGCAGTGACCAGCGGGGGGGCCATGAGCAGTTCTTC. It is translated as CASSDQRGGHEQFF.

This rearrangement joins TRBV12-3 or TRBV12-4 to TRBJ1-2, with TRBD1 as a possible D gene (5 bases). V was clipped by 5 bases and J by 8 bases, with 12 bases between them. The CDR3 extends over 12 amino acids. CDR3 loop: CASSPRASGYTF. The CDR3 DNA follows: TGTGCCAGCAGTCCCAGGGCGAGCGGCTACACCTTC.

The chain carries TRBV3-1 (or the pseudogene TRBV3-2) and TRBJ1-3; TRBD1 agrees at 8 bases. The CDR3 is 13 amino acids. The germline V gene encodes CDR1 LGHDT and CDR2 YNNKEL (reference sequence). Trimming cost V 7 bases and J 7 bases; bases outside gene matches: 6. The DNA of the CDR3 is TGTGCCAGCACCAGGGGGCTTGGGAACACCATATATTTT. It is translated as CASTRGLGNTIYF.

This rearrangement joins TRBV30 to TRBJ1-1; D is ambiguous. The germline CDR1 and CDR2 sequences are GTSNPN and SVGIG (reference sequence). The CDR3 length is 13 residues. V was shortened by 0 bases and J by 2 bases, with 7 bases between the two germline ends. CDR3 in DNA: TGTGCCTGGAGTGTACTAGATAACACTGAAGCTTTCTTT. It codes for CAWSVLDNTEAFF.

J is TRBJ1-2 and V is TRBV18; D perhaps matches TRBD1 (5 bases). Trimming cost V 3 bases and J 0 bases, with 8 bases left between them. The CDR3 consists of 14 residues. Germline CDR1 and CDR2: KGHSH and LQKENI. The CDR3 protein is CASSPGQANYGYTF. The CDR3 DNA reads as TGTGCCAGCTCACCGGGGCAGGCTAACTATGGCTACACCTTC.